This TCR beta chain was profiled in a study of response to subunit inactivated influenza vaccine (dated by TCRdb to the late 2010s). Background on the whole study: To follow how T cells responded to a trivalent subunit inactivated influenza vaccine, the researchers relied on deep quantitative profiling of the T cell receptor repertoire. Broad study findings and their caveats: It was suggested by the authors that each seasonal influenza vaccination may recruit only a limited number of new T cells.

Receptors were amplified or captured by RT-PCR. TCRdb records Illumina HiSeq 2500 as the sequencer. TCRdb took the public reads, trimmed them with fastp at Q25, ran MiXCR for clone calling and kept in-frame beta chains. Rows merge per CDR3 protein into single entries with the most common DNA and genes. The sample data list about 650,000 distinct CDR3 sequences, and 11% to 15% of these were observed just once. Clones ranked in the top ten supply 6% to 9.5% of the sample. The germline V gene (reference sequence) specifies SEHNR as CDR1 and FQNEAQ as CDR2. V and J are truncated by 7 bases and 0 bases respectively, leaving an intervening sequence of 13 bases. The CDR3 measures 15 amino acids from cysteine to phenylalanine. Only the CDR3 DNA stays, 45 bases, in frame from base 1. Notes on this clonotype: Its antigen is not yet known. Base qualities are missing; no much larger clone stands one base away.

The sequence came from a man between 50 and 59 years old who received an inactivated influenza vaccine. Donor details come from another sample of the same person, matched by shared clones. The rearrangement joined TRBV7-9 to TRBJ2-1; the D gene is tentatively TRBD1 or TRBD2, each matching 5 bases. Material: PBMCs from blood, obtained about 14 days before vaccination. The sequence in DNA is TGTGCCAGCACCCCACTGGGGGACTCCTACAATGAGCAGTTCTTC. This translates into CASTPLGDSYNEQFF.